This T cell receptor (beta chain) was retrieved from a study of blood T cell repertoires in COVID-19. In the study overall: Samples of COVID-19 (acute and convalescent) were obtained from the United States, Italy and Spain. The analysed material was cDNA or gDNA that came from T cells, B-cell-depleted T cells, or PBMCs.

Measured with immunoSEQ multiplex PCR; TCRdb has only the in-frame clones, and not every one. The repertoire holds about 38,000 clones, with approximately 86% as singletons. Germline CDR1 reads MNHEY; CDR2 reads SMNVEV (reference sequence). The CDR3 sequence is 15 residues long. J lost 5 bases, V lost 1 base, and 5 bases had no gene match. The sequencing input was peripheral blood. The chain uses TRBV27 and TRBJ1-5, with TRBD1 matching 7 bases. The receptor was derived from a man between 45 and 60 years old with active COVID-19. The chain's CDR3 is CASSLLGTGDQPQHF. The CDR3 DNA reads TGTGCCAGCAGTTTATTAGGCACAGGGGATCAGCCCCAGCATTTT.